The 20 T cell receptor beta chains below come from one sample, sequenced in a study of T cell responses to AZD1222 COVID-19 vaccine. The protocol was immunoSEQ multiplex PCR, while the TCRdb copy is restricted to in-frame clones and leaves out a portion. Of approximately 200,000 clones in the sample, roughly 90% were seen once. The sequences come from peripheral blood, collected 28 days after the second AZD1222 dose. The source is an adult who received the AZD1222 COVID-19 vaccine.

For the CDR3, the DNA is TGTGCCAGCAGCTTGGTTCTCGGGGTGAGGGACAGATCCTACGAGCAGTACTTC. The encoded protein is CASSLVLGVRDRSYEQYF. The genes are TRBV5-5 and TRBJ2-7; 7 positions match TRBD1. Trimming at V came to 0 bases and at J to 1 base, leaving 13 bases not matched to a gene. The germline gives CDR1 SGHKS, CDR2 YYEKEE (reference sequence). The CDR3 is 18 residues long.

The rearrangement links TRBV2 to TRBJ2-3, with 9 bases fitting TRBD1. The CDR3 has 15 residues. Trimming removed 5 bases from V and 2 bases from J; junction bases left unmatched: 5. Germline lookup yields CDR1 SNHLY and CDR2 FYNNEI. The chain's CDR3 is CASSHRDRATDTQYF. The CDR3 DNA follows: TGTGCCAGCAGTCACAGGGACAGGGCCACAGATACGCAGTATTTT.

The rearrangement joins TRBV7-6 to TRBJ2-2; 8 bases match TRBD1. The CDR3 runs to 15 residues. CDR1 SGHVS and CDR2 FNYEAQ come from the germline V gene. V dropped 5 bases and J dropped 1; count of bases not matched to a gene: 3. CDR3 DNA: TGTGCCAGCAGCGAAACAGGGGGGAACACCGGGGAGCTGTTTTTT. This sequence encodes CASSETGGNTGELFF.

The rearrangement uses TRBV6-2 or TRBV6-3 and TRBJ1-1; 7 nucleotides match TRBD1. The CDR3 spans 15 residues. Trimming cost V 10 bases and J 5 bases; bases outside gene matches: 16. Germline V gene data show CDR1 as MNHEY and CDR2 as SVGEGT. CDR3 residues: CATTPRGRGETEAFF. The CDR3 DNA reads as TGTGCCACCACCCCGAGGGGGCGCGGTGAAACTGAAGCTTTCTTT.

The chain carries TRBV28 and TRBJ1-5, with a tentative D call TRBD1 (6 bases). V dropped 5 bases and J dropped 8 bases, with 28 bases sitting between them. The CDR3 is 18 amino acids. Germline assignment: CDR1 MDHEN and CDR2 SYDVKM. The CDR3 DNA follows: TGTGCCAGCAGTCCCAACCCGGGAAAACAGGGTTACTTGAAGCCCCAGCATTTT. It specifies CASSPNPGKQGYLKPQHF.

This clone came up a few times. V usage is TRBV6-5 and J usage is TRBJ2-7; D not resolved. Looked up from germline, CDR1 is MNHEY and CDR2 is SVGAGI. Trimming removed 2 bases from V and 7 bases from J, with 12 bases in between. The CDR3 extends over 13 amino acids. CDR3 sequence reads: CASSYSRAEEQYF. DNA of the CDR3: TGTGCCAGCAGTTACAGTCGGGCAGAAGAGCAGTACTTC.

The V and J genes are TRBV14 and TRBJ2-1, with a tentative D call TRBD2 (5 bases). The CDR3 spans 14 residues. With 1 base removed from V and 9 bases from J, the gap between germline ends came to 13 bases. Germline V gene data show CDR1 as SGHDN and CDR2 as FVKESK. CDR3: CASSQVTSSREQFF. The DNA of the CDR3 is TGTGCCAGCAGCCAAGTAACTAGTTCACGTGAGCAGTTCTTC.

The chain's CDR3 is CASSLITGGQGGYTF. CDR3 coding DNA: TGTGCCAGCAGCTTAATCACTGGGGGGCAAGGTGGCTACACCTTC. V usage is TRBV7-9 and J usage is TRBJ1-2; tentatively, D is TRBD1 (6 bases). V lost 2 bases, J lost 7 bases, and 17 bases lay in between. Per germline, CDR1 SEHNR and CDR2 FQNEAQ (reference sequence). The CDR3 totals 15 residues.

This clone appeared once. The rearrangement links TRBV11-2 to TRBJ2-6; no clear D gene. This CDR3 contains 18 residues. Germline values: CDR1 SGHAT, CDR2 FQNNGV. V lost 1 base and J lost 2, with 15 bases in between. As DNA, the CDR3 is TGTGCCAGCAGCTTAGTCCAGGACGGTTGGGCTGGGGCCAACGTCCTGACTTTC. Translated, it gives CASSLVQDGWAGANVLTF.

Written as DNA, the CDR3 is TGTGCCACCGGGGAGGGTAGCGAGCGCACAGATACGCAGTATTTT. Translating gives CATGEGSERTDTQYF. The chain carries TRBV15 and TRBJ2-3, with 7 nucleotides matching TRBD2. Germline values: CDR1 LNHNV, CDR2 YYDKDF (reference sequence). The J segment lost 1 base and the V segment lost 8 bases, leaving 9 bases of the junction unmatched. CDR3 length: 15 residues.

This rearrangement joins TRBV5-1 to TRBJ2-3; D is perhaps TRBD1 (5 bases). This CDR3 region has 14 residues. V was cut by 0 bases and J by 2 bases, with 7 bases left in between. Germline assignment: CDR1 SGHRS and CDR2 YFSETQ. The CDR3 loop reads CASSLDRPTDTQYF. The CDR3 DNA is TGCGCCAGCAGCTTGGACAGGCCCACAGATACGCAGTATTTT.

The chain uses TRBV27 and TRBJ1-3; 7 bases agree with TRBD1. CDR3 length equals 14 residues. CDR1 MNHEY and CDR2 SMNVEV come from the germline V gene (reference sequence). The trim removed 5 bases at V and 3 bases at J, leaving 4 bases unmatched. CDR3 sequence: CASSQGGFGNTIYF. CDR3 bases: TGTGCCAGCAGTCAGGGGGGATTTGGAAACACCATATATTTT.

CDR3 sequence (DNA): TGTGCCAGCAGTGAACCGGCGGGAGGTTCCCACAATGAGCAGTTCTTC. This encodes CASSEPAGGSHNEQFF. The chain combines TRBV2 with TRBJ2-1; TRBD2 matches 8 bases. The CDR3 runs to 16 residues. After removal of 2 bases from V and 5 bases from J, the junction contained 8 bases not matched to a gene. Looked up from germline, CDR1 is SNHLY and CDR2 is FYNNEI. The complete variable domain, with remaining parts taken from reference TRBV2 and TRBJ2-1, reads EPEVTQTPSHQVTQMGQEVILRCVPISNHLYFYWYRQILGQKVEFLVSFYNNEISEKSEIFDDQFSVERPDGSNFTLKIRSTKLEDSAMYFCASSEPAGGSHNEQFFGPGTRLTVL.

This chain links TRBV15 with TRBJ2-5; 7 bases are shared with TRBD2. This CDR3 has 15 residues. The V gene's germline CDR1 is LNHNV and CDR2 YYDKDF (reference sequence). V gave up 0 bases and J gave up 5 bases; unmatched junction bases: 6. CDR3 bases: TGTGCCACCAGCAGAGATTGGCAGGGAGGGGAGACCCAGTACTTC. This codes for CATSRDWQGGETQYF.

The chain has TRBV2 and TRBJ2-1, with 10 bases aligning to TRBD2. V was clipped by 3 bases and J by 7 bases; unmatched bases: 0. Germline V gives CDR1 SNHLY, CDR2 FYNNEI. CDR3 size: 13 residues. CDR3 residues: CASSETSGNEQFF. CDR3 nucleotides: TGTGCCAGCAGTGAGACTAGCGGGAATGAGCAGTTCTTC.

The CDR3 DNA sequence: TGTGCCATCAGTTCTAGGGGACTAGCGGGAGTTACGTACAATGAGCAGTTCTTC. Translated: CAISSRGLAGVTYNEQFF. The genes are TRBV10-3 and TRBJ2-1; 14 bases agree with TRBD2. The CDR3 is 18 residues long. Germline lookup yields CDR1 ENHRY and CDR2 SYGVKD. The V gene end was trimmed by 5 bases and the J gene end by 4 bases; junction bases not matched to a gene: 10.

For the CDR3, the DNA is TGTGCCACCAGTGACCCAGGGGGTGAAAAACTGTTTTTT. It is translated as CATSDPGGEKLFF. The J gene is TRBJ1-4, the V gene TRBV24-1; 7 nucleotides agree with TRBD1. The V segment lost 4 bases and the J segment 7 bases; nucleotides outside the gene matches: 2. CDR3 length: 13 residues. Germline V gene sequence: CDR1 KGHDR, CDR2 SFDVKD.

This clone was counted a few times. The chain uses TRBV5-6 and TRBJ1-6; 7 nucleotides line up with TRBD1. The CDR3 is made up of 13 amino acids. After removal of 6 bases from V and 10 bases from J, the junction contained 7 bases not matched to a gene. Per germline, CDR1 SGHDT and CDR2 YYEEEE. The CDR3 DNA sequence: TGTGCCAGCATACGCAGGGGGAAGTCACCCCTCCACTTT. This codes for CASIRRGKSPLHF.

This chain joins TRBV28 and TRBJ2-7; TRBD2 matches 12 bases. V lost 2 bases to trimming and J lost 5 bases; unmatched junction nucleotides: 7. CDR3 length: 16 amino acids. Germline V gives CDR1 MDHEN, CDR2 SYDVKM. CDR3 in amino acids: CASSLGLAGRWNEQYF. The CDR3 nucleotides are TGTGCCAGCAGTTTAGGACTAGCGGGACGATGGAACGAGCAGTACTTC.

The J gene is TRBJ1-3, the V gene TRBV6-5; D is unresolved. Per germline, CDR1 MNHEY and CDR2 SVGAGI. The length of the CDR3 is 12 residues. V dropped 5 bases and J dropped 8 bases, with 10 bases sitting between them. For the CDR3, the DNA is TGTGCCAGCAGTCATCAGCCCCACACCATATATTTT. Protein product: CASSHQPHTIYF.